The following is a T cell receptor (beta chain) sequence with its context. Its antigen is currently unknown. CD4+ or CD8+ T cells were sorted as naive CD45RA+ or memory CD45RO+. This entry comes from a study of regulatory dendritic cells for organ transplantation. Study-wide findings and caveats: Naive T cells showed high diversity, memory cells less, memory CD8+ least.

CDR3 length: 17 amino acids. The V gene's germline CDR1 is LGHNA and CDR2 YSLEER. The ends lost 1 base at V and 5 bases at J; junction bases unmatched: 11. Assay: immunoSEQ multiplex PCR; the TCRdb copy retains only in-frame clones and omits some. The sample contains tens of thousands of clones, about 75% of which appear only once. The source of this sequence is a human donor in good health. Sequencing was carried out using memory CD4+ T cells from blood. The sample's subset: CD45RO+ memory T cells. The rearrangement links TRBV4-3 to TRBJ2-7; 10 nucleotides agree with TRBD1. The CDR3 nucleotides read TGCGCCAGCAGCCAAGCCCCAGGGACAGGGGTGTTAAACGAGCAGTACTTC. This translates into CASSQAPGTGVLNEQYF.